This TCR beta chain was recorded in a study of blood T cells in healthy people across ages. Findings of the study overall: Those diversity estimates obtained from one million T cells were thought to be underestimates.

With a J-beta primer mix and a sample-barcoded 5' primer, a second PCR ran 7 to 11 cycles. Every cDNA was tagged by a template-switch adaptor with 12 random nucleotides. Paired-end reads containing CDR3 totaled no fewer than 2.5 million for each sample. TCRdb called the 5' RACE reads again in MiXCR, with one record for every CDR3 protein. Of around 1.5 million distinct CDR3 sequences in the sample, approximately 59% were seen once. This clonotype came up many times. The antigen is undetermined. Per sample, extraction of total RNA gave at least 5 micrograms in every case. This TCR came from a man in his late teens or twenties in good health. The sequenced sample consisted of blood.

The CDR3: CASSPEGETQYF. The CDR3 DNA is TGTGCCAGCTCACCAGAAGGGGAGACCCAGTACTTC. The chain couples TRBV18 to TRBJ2-5; D is uncertain. CDR1 and CDR2 from the germline V gene are KGHSH and LQKENI. With 2 bases removed from V and 5 bases from J, the gap between germline ends came to 6 bases. The CDR3 consists of 12 residues.